One sample yielded the 8 T cell receptor beta chains listed below, sequenced in a study of radiation and T cells in renal cell carcinoma (dated by TCRdb to about 2020). In the paper's terms, the time point label means: blood 2 weeks post-SBRT. The sample's treatment or condition label is to be understood as: 15 Gy SBRT to primary tumor, nephrectomy 4 weeks later. Libraries were constructed by the immunoSEQ multiplex PCR assay. Here the immuneACCESS table is served through TCRdb, limited to in-frame sequences with V and J called. Missing clones are a known gap in these copies; in checked studies unresolved V genes cover under half, and the rest lacks a known reason. The sample table contains some 150,000 clones; only one count was recorded for approximately 88% of them. Together, the top ten hold under 15% of the sample. Sequenced here: blood, sampled from a patient whose treatment included radiotherapy and nephrectomy. Receptor source: a woman in her forties or fifties with renal cell carcinoma.

This clone was detected a few times. This sequence joins TRBV10-1 and TRBJ2-7; D gene unclear. V dropped 0 bases and J dropped 1 base, with 4 bases sitting between them. The germline CDR1 and CDR2 sequences are WNHNN and SYGVQD (reference sequence). There are 13 residues in the CDR3. The DNA of the CDR3 is TGCGCCAGCAGTGAGTCTGGGTCCTACGAGCAGTACTTC. This translates into CASSESGSYEQYF.

The chain employs TRBV28 and TRBJ1-1, with D hard to call. CDR3 size: 14 residues. Germline assignment: CDR1 MDHEN and CDR2 SYDVKM. With 2 bases removed from V and 1 base from J, the gap between germline ends came to 8 bases. In nucleotides, the CDR3 is TGTGCCAGCAGTTTAACAGTTCCGAACACTGAAGCTTTCTTT. This sequence encodes CASSLTVPNTEAFF.

The CDR3 spells CASSFRPQGTGSPLHF. The CDR3 DNA is TGTGCCAGCAGTTTCCGACCCCAGGGTACGGGGTCACCCCTCCACTTT. The chain has TRBV28 and TRBJ1-6; tentatively, D is TRBD1 (5 bases). Trimming took 3 bases from V and 10 from J, leaving 19 bases between them. CDR3 length equals 16 residues. The V gene's germline CDR1 is MDHEN and CDR2 SYDVKM.

The chain carries TRBV6-9 and TRBJ1-4, with 8 bases matching TRBD1. This CDR3 has 17 amino acids. V was clipped by 4 bases and J by 8 bases; unmatched bases: 15. Germline V CDR1 and CDR2: MNHGY, SVAAGI. The DNA of the CDR3 is TGTGCCAGCAGTTGCCGGGACAGGCGCGTCGGAGTAGAAAAACTGTTTTTT. This gives the protein CASSCRDRRVGVEKLFF.

This clone has only a few counts. For the CDR3, the DNA is TGTGCCAGCTCACCCAGGGGGCTGGACTATGGCTACACCTTC. As protein: CASSPRGLDYGYTF. This chain links TRBV18 with TRBJ1-2; 8 positions agree with TRBD1. From germline, CDR1 is KGHSH and CDR2 LQKENI. The V segment lost 3 bases and the J segment 3 bases; nucleotides outside the gene matches: 3. There are 14 residues in the CDR3.

V usage is TRBV2 and J usage is TRBJ2-5; the match to TRBD1 covers 7 bases. This CDR3 contains 14 residues. Germline-derived CDR1 and CDR2 are SNHLY and FYNNEI. The V gene end was trimmed by 8 bases and the J gene end by 2 bases; junction bases not matched to a gene: 8. CDR3 bases: TGTGCCAGCGGATCGACAGGGTCACAAGAGACCCAGTACTTC. Translating it yields CASGSTGSQETQYF.

The rearrangement uses TRBV6-1 and TRBJ1-5; no reliable D call. This CDR3 comprises 12 residues. Trimming removed 8 bases at V and 4 bases at J, with 9 bases between. Germline V gene sequence: CDR1 MNHNS, CDR2 SASEGT. The CDR3 region is CASLDPNQPQHF. The CDR3, as DNA: TGTGCCAGCCTTGACCCGAATCAGCCCCAGCATTTT.

This clone was picked up one time. V gene TRBV5-4 combines with J gene TRBJ1-3; possible D gene TRBD1, 5 bases. The CDR3 totals 16 residues. The germline gives CDR1 SGHNT, CDR2 YYREEE (reference sequence). V lost 0 bases to trimming and J lost 1 base, with 11 bases between them. The CDR3, as DNA: TGTGCCAGCAGCTTGGGGGGACGTCCTTCTGGAAACACCATATATTTT. As protein: CASSLGGRPSGNTIYF.